The 5 T cell receptor beta chains given below trace back to one sample, sequenced in a study of Ad26.COV2.S vaccination and SARS-CoV-2 variants. Treatment denoted: 15 to 20 received Ad26.COV2.S at low or high dose, single or two shots; about 5 received placebo; per-sample allocation not given. The samples date from day 63 after the first vaccine or placebo injection. Some clones are missing from TCRdb's copy, which holds only in-frame ones; the method was immunoSEQ multiplex PCR. The table includes around 320,000 clones, over 75% detected once. Sequencing was performed on peripheral blood, taken in a trial of Ad26.COV2.S vaccine versus placebo. Receptors originate from a person between 18 and 65 years old who received the Ad26.COV2.S COVID-19 vaccine or a placebo.

The V and J genes are TRBV10-3 and TRBJ1-3; D not certain. The CDR3 runs to 14 residues. In germline, CDR1 is ENHRY, CDR2 SYGVKD. The V and J ends lost 2 bases and 10 bases respectively, with 15 bases between them. Here the CDR3 DNA reads TGTGCCATCAGTGAGCCTCGAAGTTCAGGTACCATATATTTT. The encoded protein is CAISEPRSSGTIYF.

This clone is a singleton in its sample. V usage is TRBV10-3 and J usage is TRBJ1-5, with 9 nucleotides matching TRBD1. The V segment lost 4 bases and the J segment 2 bases; nucleotides outside the gene matches: 0. The CDR3 loop spans 14 amino acids. Germline V gives CDR1 ENHRY, CDR2 SYGVKD. This chain's CDR3 is CAISGDRGNQPQHF. CDR3 in DNA: TGTGCCATCAGTGGGGACAGGGGCAATCAGCCCCAGCATTTT.

CDR3 in amino acids: CASSFAGQGPTEAFF. Here the CDR3 DNA reads TGTGCCAGCAGCTTCGCCGGACAGGGACCCACTGAAGCTTTCTTT. The J gene is TRBJ1-1, the V gene TRBV9; 8 bases align to TRBD1. Germline V lookup: CDR1 SGDLS, CDR2 YYNGEE. Trimming cost V 4 bases and J 4 bases; bases outside gene matches: 9. The CDR3 is made up of 15 amino acids.

The gene calls are TRBV6-1 and TRBJ1-1; D gene unclear. Germline lookup yields CDR1 MNHNS and CDR2 SASEGT. CDR3 length equals 13 residues. V was clipped by 3 bases and J by 2 bases, with 7 bases between them. Here the CDR3 reads CASSESANTEAFF. The DNA for the CDR3 is TGTGCCAGCAGTGAGTCAGCTAACACTGAAGCTTTCTTT.

In this sample, this clone turned up once. This chain joins TRBV6-2 or TRBV6-3 and TRBJ2-7, with TRBD2 matching over 9 bases. Trimming removed 5 bases from V and 6 bases from J; junction bases left unmatched: 8. CDR1 MNHEY and CDR2 SVGEGT come from the germline V gene. CDR3 length equals 14 residues. The CDR3 DNA reads as TGTGCCAGCAGTCGAGCGGGGGGCCCACTCGAGCAGTACTTC. It specifies CASSRAGGPLEQYF.